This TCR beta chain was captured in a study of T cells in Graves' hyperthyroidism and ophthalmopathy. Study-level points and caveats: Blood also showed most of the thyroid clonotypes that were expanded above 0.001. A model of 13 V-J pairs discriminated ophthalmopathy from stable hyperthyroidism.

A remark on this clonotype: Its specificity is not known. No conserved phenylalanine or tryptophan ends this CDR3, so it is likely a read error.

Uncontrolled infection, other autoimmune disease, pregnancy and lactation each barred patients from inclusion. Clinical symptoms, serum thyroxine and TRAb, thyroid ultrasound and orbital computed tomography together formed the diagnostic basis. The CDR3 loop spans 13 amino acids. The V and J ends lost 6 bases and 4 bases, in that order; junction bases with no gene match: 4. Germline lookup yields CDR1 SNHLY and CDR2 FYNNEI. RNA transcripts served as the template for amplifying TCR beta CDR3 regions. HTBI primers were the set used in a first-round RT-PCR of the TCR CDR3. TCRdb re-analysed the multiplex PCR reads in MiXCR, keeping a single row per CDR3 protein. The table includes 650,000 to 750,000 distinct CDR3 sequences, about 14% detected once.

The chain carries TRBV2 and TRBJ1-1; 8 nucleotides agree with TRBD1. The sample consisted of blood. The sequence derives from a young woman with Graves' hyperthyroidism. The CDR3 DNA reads TGTGCCAGCAGGGACAGGGAAGGCACTGAAGCTTTCCTT. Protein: CASRDREGTEAFL.